This T cell receptor beta chain appears in the sequencing data of a study of cytomegalovirus exposure and HLA in healthy donors. In regard to this clone: Its specificity is not known.

Study-level results: An analysis was carried out at a later point. It showed that HLA-associated TCR beta chains were more clonally expanded than equally common non-associated chains. By HLA locus, TCR association rates varied in a later analysis, with DRB1 showing the most and HLA-C the fewest. Confirmation in vitro established that a few CMV-associated chains were specific for CMV antigens. The authors later found most CMV-associated TCR beta chains appeared HLA-restricted.

It was with 60 Vbeta and 13 Jbeta primers that the PCR ran. Repertoires were generated with immunoSEQ multiplex PCR, while TCRdb's copy carries only in-frame clones and drops some. Of roughly 220,000 clones listed, 70% to 85% are singletons. This receptor was obtained from a man aged 50 to 59 in good health and CMV-seronegative. The sequencing input was PBMCs.

This CDR3 reads CASSEREGSGANVLTF. The CDR3 DNA reads as TGTGCCAGCAGTGAAAGGGAGGGGTCTGGGGCCAACGTCCTGACTTTC. V gene TRBV6-1 combines with J gene TRBJ2-6; 7 nucleotides align to TRBD2. The CDR3 loop spans 16 amino acids. Germline V gene sequence: CDR1 MNHNS, CDR2 SASEGT. Unmatched junction bases numbered 2, after V lost 2 bases and J lost 1 base.